A single sample is the source of the 24 T cell receptor beta chains below, sequenced in a study of blood T cell repertoires in COVID-19 (dated by TCRdb to the early 2020s). Libraries were prepared through the immunoSEQ multiplex PCR assay. TCRdb holds this immuneACCESS table with in-frame rearrangements only. Some clones are missing; in checked studies, unresolved V genes explain under half, and the rest has no known cause. Recorded for this sample are about 220,000 clones; around four fifths of them occurred a single time. The leading ten clones occupy nearly 5% of the sample. The sample consisted of PBMCs or T cells enriched from blood (not recorded which). The receptors here all came from a woman aged 45-59 years who had been exposed to COVID-19.

This rearrangement joins TRBV9 to TRBJ2-5, with 11 bases aligning to TRBD2. The J segment lost 8 bases and the V segment lost 2 bases, leaving 8 bases of the junction unmatched. The CDR3 is 15 residues long. CDR1 and CDR2 from the germline V gene are SGDLS and YYNGEE. The CDR3 DNA sequence: TGTGCCAGCAGCGTCGGGCAACTAGCGGGGGCCACCCAGTACTTC. Translated, it gives CASSVGQLAGATQYF.

The V and J genes are TRBV5-6 and TRBJ2-1; 8 positions agree with TRBD1. CDR3 length equals 17 residues. Germline trimming cut 3 bases from V and 6 bases from J; bases unmatched to any gene: 14. CDR1 is SGHDT and CDR2 is YYEEEE in the germline V gene. This CDR3 reads CASSSPGSGGDGNEQFF. As DNA, the CDR3 is TGTGCCAGCAGCTCCCCTGGGTCAGGGGGCGACGGCAATGAGCAGTTCTTC.

This chain links TRBV19 with TRBJ2-3, with TRBD1 as a possible D gene (6 bases). Trimming left V 3 bases short and J 4 bases short, with 14 bases between. Looked up from germline, CDR1 is LNHDA and CDR2 is SQIVND (reference sequence). The CDR3 sequence is 15 residues long. CDR3 nucleotides: TGTGCCAGTAGTATCCCCGCAGGGGCATCAGATACGCAGTATTTT. Residues: CASSIPAGASDTQYF. Drawing the rest from reference TRBV19 and TRBJ2-3, the complete variable domain is DGGITQSPKYLFRKEGQNVTLSCEQNLNHDAMYWYRQDPGQGLRLIYYSQIVNDFQKGDIAEGYSVSREKKESFPLTVTSAQKNPTAFYLCASSIPAGASDTQYFGPGTRLTVL.

The V and J genes are TRBV11-3 and TRBJ2-1; perhaps TRBD2 as D (7 bases). The ends were cut back, 9 bases at V and 10 bases at J, with 16 bases in the middle. There are 12 residues in the CDR3. Germline values: CDR1 SGHNT, CDR2 YENEEA. The CDR3 sequence is CASAGARNEQFF. The CDR3 DNA follows: TGTGCCAGTGCGGGGGCCAGGAACGAGCAGTTCTTC.

The chain has TRBV21-1 and TRBJ1-4; TRBD1, the table's D call, lacks a check against the DNA. TRBV21-1 is given as a pseudogene. This CDR3 has 15 amino acids. CDR3 coding DNA: TGTGCCAGCAGCAAAGTAGAAGGGGGCTATGAAAAACTGTTTTTT. This codes for CASSKVEGGYEKLFF.

This chain links TRBV6-5 with TRBJ1-2; 7 bases align to TRBD1. V was pared by 6 bases and J by 4 bases, with 5 bases of the junction left unmatched. Germline V gene sequence: CDR1 MNHEY, CDR2 SVGAGI. There are 13 residues in the CDR3. This CDR3 reads CASRLGQAYGYTF. In DNA, the CDR3 is TGTGCCAGCAGGCTTGGACAGGCCTATGGCTACACCTTC.

The DNA of the CDR3 is TGTGCCAGCAGCTTAGTTAGTTCCTCGGAGCTGTTTTTT. Its protein is CASSLVSSSELFF. V and J are TRBV7-2 and TRBJ2-2; no firm D call. There are 13 residues in the CDR3. CDR1 SGHTA and CDR2 FQGNSA come from the germline V gene. V lost 1 base and J lost 10, with 10 bases in between. Full variable domain (rest looked up from reference TRBV7-2 and TRBJ2-2): GAGVSQSPSNKVTEKGKDVELRCDPISGHTALYWYRQSLGQGLEFLIYFQGNSAPDKSGLPSDRFSAERTGGSVSTLTIQRTQQEDSAVYLCASSLVSSSELFFGEGSRLTVL.

This chain joins TRBV19 and TRBJ2-2; the D gene is possibly TRBD2 (6 bases). Looked up from germline, CDR1 is LNHDA and CDR2 is SQIVND (reference sequence). CDR3 length: 15 amino acids. Trimming took 5 bases from V and 6 from J, leaving 16 bases between them. The CDR3 is CASSSRGTAPGELFF. The CDR3, as DNA: TGTGCCAGTAGTTCCCGTGGGACTGCCCCCGGGGAGCTGTTTTTT.

The J gene is TRBJ1-1, the V gene TRBV29-1; the D is unclear. The CDR3 runs 10 residues. The V and J ends lost 8 bases and 3 bases respectively, with 7 bases between them. Germline CDR1 and CDR2: SQVTM and ANQGSEA. The CDR3 bases are TGCAGCACAATTGACACTGAAGCTTTCTTT. Amino acid sequence: CSTIDTEAFF.

The rearrangement uses TRBV28 and TRBJ2-2; 10 nucleotides align to TRBD1. Germline loops: CDR1 MDHEN, CDR2 SYDVKM. The CDR3 extends over 16 amino acids. The V segment lost 6 bases and the J segment 4 bases; nucleotides outside the gene matches: 8. The CDR3 loop reads CASSSPDRGITGELFF. The CDR3 region has the DNA TGTGCCAGCAGCTCCCCGGACAGGGGGATCACCGGGGAGCTGTTTTTT.

The chain links TRBV18 to TRBJ1-3, with a weak D call TRBD1 (6 bases). Germline V gene lookup returns CDR1 KGHSH and CDR2 LQKENI. The ends were cut back, 0 bases at V and 0 bases at J, with 9 bases in the middle. The CDR3 loop spans 16 amino acids. The CDR3 is CASSPPDRFSGNTIYF. CDR3 bases: TGTGCCAGCTCACCACCCGACAGGTTCTCTGGAAACACCATATATTTT. The full variable domain, rest sourced from reference TRBV18 and TRBJ1-3, is NAGVMQNPRHLVRRRGQEARLRCSPMKGHSHVYWYRQLPEEGLKFMVYLQKENIIDESGMPKERFSAEFPKEGPSILRIQQVVRGDSAAYFCASSPPDRFSGNTIYFGEGSWLTVV.

The gene calls are TRBV12-3 or TRBV12-4 and TRBJ1-1; 8 bases line up with TRBD1. The CDR3 totals 13 residues. The J segment lost 4 bases and the V segment lost 6 bases, leaving 4 bases of the junction unmatched. CDR3 in DNA: TGTGCCAGCAGGAAACAGGGGGGCACTGAAGCTTTCTTT. This encodes CASRKQGGTEAFF.

In its sample, this clone was seen once. The chain couples TRBV15 to TRBJ1-2; D possibly corresponds to TRBD1 (6 bases). The CDR3 spans 13 residues. Germline values: CDR1 LNHNV, CDR2 YYDKDF (reference sequence). Trimming took off 5 bases at V and 3 bases at J, with 10 bases between the two ends. This CDR3 reads CATSSQGDYGYTF. The CDR3 DNA sequence: TGTGCCACCAGCTCACAGGGTGACTATGGCTACACCTTC.

This chain connects TRBV20-1 to TRBJ2-1; 8 positions agree with TRBD1. This CDR3 has 11 amino acids. Germline values: CDR1 DFQATT, CDR2 SNEGSKA (reference sequence). V gave up 6 bases and J gave up 11 bases; unmatched junction bases: 6. CDR3 sequence: CSATDRGQQFF. Written as DNA, the CDR3 is TGCAGTGCCACCGACAGGGGCCAGCAGTTCTTC.

This clone came up once. This chain links TRBV5-6 with TRBJ2-1; TRBD2 matches 8 bases. Germline V gene lookup returns CDR1 SGHDT and CDR2 YYEEEE. With 4 bases clipped from V and 0 bases from J, the junction kept 6 bases outside the gene matches. The CDR3 has 16 residues. The CDR3 loop reads CASSIRAGASYNEQFF. In nucleotides, the CDR3 is TGTGCCAGCAGCATCCGAGCGGGGGCCTCCTACAATGAGCAGTTCTTC.

As DNA, the CDR3 is TGTGCCAGCAGCCCCGGGACTAGCGGGCGACCCTCCTACAATGAGCAGTTCTTC. It specifies CASSPGTSGRPSYNEQFF. The chain couples TRBV4-2 to TRBJ2-1, with TRBD2 matching 12 bases. Trimming cost V 4 bases and J 0 bases; bases outside gene matches: 7. The germline V gene has CDR1 LGHNA and CDR2 YNFKEQ. The CDR3 length is 18 residues.

This chain uses TRBV12-3 or TRBV12-4 with TRBJ2-5; D not certain. The length of the CDR3 is 12 residues. With 2 bases removed from V and 3 bases from J, the gap between germline ends came to 4 bases. DNA for the CDR3: TGTGCCAGCAGTTTACAGGAAGAGACCCAGTACTTC. Encoded protein: CASSLQEETQYF.

The chain links TRBV11-3 to TRBJ2-1; D is unresolved. The CDR3 spans 14 residues. Per germline, CDR1 SGHNT and CDR2 YENEEA. Trimming removed 1 base from V and 5 bases from J, with 9 bases in between. The CDR3 loop reads CASSLGAANNEQFF. The CDR3 nucleotides are TGTGCCAGCAGCTTAGGGGCCGCGAACAATGAGCAGTTCTTC.

This clone was observed a handful of times. The CDR3 here is CASSEAGDTDTQYF. The CDR3 DNA reads TGTGCCAGCAGTGAAGCCGGGGACACAGATACGCAGTATTTT. The V and J genes are TRBV2 and TRBJ2-3; possibly TRBD2 for D (5 bases). The germline V gene encodes CDR1 SNHLY and CDR2 FYNNEI. This CDR3 has 14 amino acids. The V end lost 0 bases, the J end lost 2 bases, and 6 bases lay between the germline ends.

The CDR3 protein is CASSSTGSGANVLTF. The CDR3 DNA is TGTGCCAGCAGCTCGACGGGCTCTGGGGCCAACGTCCTGACTTTC. The chain employs TRBV11-2 and TRBJ2-6; unclear D gene. The CDR3 runs to 15 residues. Trimming stripped 4 bases from V and 0 bases from J, with 7 bases between. CDR1 is SGHAT and CDR2 is FQNNGV in the germline V gene.

The rearrangement uses TRBV12-3 or TRBV12-4 and TRBJ1-1; TRBD1 matches at 8 bases. V shed 7 bases, J shed 4 bases, and the junction held 5 bases outside the gene matches. This CDR3 is built from 13 residues. The CDR3 reads CASINTGGTEAFF. As DNA, the CDR3 is TGTGCCAGCATTAATACAGGGGGCACTGAAGCTTTCTTT.

The chain joins TRBV7-6 to TRBJ2-5, with 9 positions matching TRBD2. This CDR3 is 15 amino acids long. Germline V gene lookup returns CDR1 SGHVS and CDR2 FNYEAQ. The trim removed 0 bases at V and 1 base at J, leaving 0 bases unmatched. For the CDR3, the DNA is TGTGCCAGCAGCTTAGCGACTAGCGGCCAAGAGACCCAGTACTTC. It specifies CASSLATSGQETQYF. Based on the CDR3 plus reference TRBV7-6 and TRBJ2-5, the full variable domain is GAGVSQSPRYKVTKRGQDVALRCDPISGHVSLYWYRQALGQGPEFLTYFNYEAQQDKSGLPNDRFSAERPEGSISTLTIQRTEQRDSAMYRCASSLATSGQETQYFGPGTRLLVL.

The table lists this clone with a few counts. V gene TRBV4-2 combines with J gene TRBJ2-5; 13 nucleotides line up with TRBD2. The junction had 2 bases not matched to a gene; V was cut back by 1 base and J by 3 bases. The CDR3 loop spans 16 amino acids. CDR1 is LGHNA, CDR2 YNFKEQ, per germline. The CDR3 protein is CASSQGTSGGEETQYF. The CDR3 DNA reads as TGTGCCAGCAGCCAAGGCACTAGCGGGGGGGAAGAGACCCAGTACTTC.

The rearrangement links TRBV7-7 to TRBJ2-5; 8 bases align to TRBD2. Per the germline V gene, CDR1 is SSHAT and CDR2 is FNYEAQ (reference sequence). The V segment lost 4 bases and the J segment 1 base; nucleotides outside the gene matches: 5. This CDR3 has 15 amino acids. CDR3 protein: CASSSGTRGQETQYF. The CDR3 region has the DNA TGTGCCAGCAGCTCCGGGACTAGGGGCCAAGAGACCCAGTACTTC.